Listed here are 25 T cell receptor beta chains from one sample, sequenced in a study of molecular identifiers for immune sequencing clone quantification. TCRdb processed the PCR reads anew with MiXCR; each CDR3 protein has one entry. This table has hundreds of thousands of distinct CDR3 sequences, 25% appearing once. The sample consisted of naive CD8+ T cells from blood, with Jurkat cell RNA spiked in. Subset defined: FACS-sorted CD8+CD4-CCR7+CD45RA+ naive T cells. The receptors originated from a human donor in good health. Some libraries in this study had Jurkat cell RNA spiked in.

A note on this clonotype: A read error is possible here, since a much larger clone lies one base away. The rearrangement links TRBV6-2 or TRBV6-3 to TRBJ2-5, with 11 bases matching TRBD2. Trimming at V came to 4 bases and at J to 2 bases, leaving 12 bases not matched to a gene. The CDR3 loop spans 18 amino acids. Germline V gives CDR1 MNHEY, CDR2 SVGEGT. CDR3 coding DNA: TGTGCCAGCAGTTTCACTAGCGGGGGCGTGACAGAGCAAGAGACCCAGTACTTC. Its translation: CASSFTSGGVTEQETQYF.

V usage is TRBV30 and J usage is TRBJ2-3; a weak D match, TRBD2 (6 bases). The CDR3 length is 15 residues. Trimming took off 1 base at V and 0 bases at J, with 11 bases between the two ends. Germline V gene data show CDR1 as GTSNPN and CDR2 as SVGIG (reference sequence). The CDR3 region is CAWSGGIGSTDTQYF. In nucleotides, the CDR3 is TGTGCCTGGAGTGGCGGGATCGGTAGCACAGATACGCAGTATTTT. Drawing the rest from reference TRBV30 and TRBJ2-3, the complete variable domain is SQTIHQWPATLVQPVGSPLSLECTVEGTSNPNLYWYRQAAGRGLQLLFYSVGIGQISSEVPQNLSASRPQDRQFILSSKKLLLSDSGFYLCAWSGGIGSTDTQYFGPGTRLTVL.

The chain combines TRBV2 with TRBJ2-1, with a weak D call TRBD1 (5 bases). Trimming took 1 base from V and 15 from J, leaving 13 bases between them. Germline V gene lookup returns CDR1 SNHLY and CDR2 FYNNEI. This CDR3 contains 12 residues. CDR3 in DNA: TGTGCCAGCAGTGAAGTCGGCAGGGCTCGGTTCTTC. Translation: CASSEVGRARFF.

A remark on this clonotype: The CDR3 carries no conserved terminal phenylalanine or tryptophan, so it likely arises from a read error. This sequence joins TRBV7-6 and TRBJ2-2; D unresolved. Germline V gene data show CDR1 as SGHVS and CDR2 as FNYEAQ. The CDR3 has 13 residues. Deletions cut 5 bases from V and 6 bases from J, with 10 bases between. The CDR3 sequence: CASSLSGAGELFY. The CDR3, as DNA: TGTGCCAGCAGCCTGAGTGGGGCCGGGGAGCTGTTTTAT.

Remarks on this clonotype: It may be a read error: a sequence one base away is much more abundant. V usage is TRBV5-1 and J usage is TRBJ1-5; the D is unclear. Trimming took 4 bases from V and 0 from J, leaving 11 bases between them. Germline lookup yields CDR1 SGHRS and CDR2 YFSETQ. CDR3 size: 15 residues. Here the CDR3 reads CASSAIGNSNQPQHF. CDR3 coding DNA: TGCGCCAGCAGCGCGATAGGTAATAGCAATCAGCCCCAGCATTTT.

This clonotype was seen ten or more times. The genes are TRBV7-9 and TRBJ2-5; a weak D match, TRBD2 (6 bases). V shed 5 bases and J shed 4 bases, with 11 bases lying between them. This CDR3 has 13 residues. The V gene's germline CDR1 is SEHNR and CDR2 FQNEAQ (reference sequence). The CDR3 DNA is TGTGCCAGCAGCCTCGGGAGCAGAGAGACCCAGTACTTC. Translated, it gives CASSLGSRETQYF.

In this sample, this clonotype turned up a few times. A single base separates this from a much larger clone, so it may be a read error. This CDR3 reads CASSLDSNQEAQYF. The CDR3 coding sequence is TGTGCCAGCAGCTTAGACAGCAACCAAGAGGCCCAGTACTTC. The chain links TRBV7-9 to TRBJ2-5; D gene uncertain. This CDR3 has 14 residues. Germline V gene lookup returns CDR1 SEHNR and CDR2 FQNEAQ (reference sequence).

On this clonotype itself: At one end, the junction sequence differs from germline, possibly due to a read error. The chain has TRBV7-9 and TRBJ1-2, with D uncertain. This CDR3 spans 12 amino acids. Germline V gene data show CDR1 as SEHNR and CDR2 as FQNEAQ (reference sequence). The CDR3 spells CASSLGTHGFTF. The CDR3, as DNA: TGTGCCAGCAGCTTAGGGACGCATGGCTTCACCTTC.

This clonotype was seen a few times. The rearrangement links TRBV4-1 to TRBJ1-5; D is unresolved. The CDR3 totals 17 residues. V was cut by 0 bases and J by 6 bases, with 18 bases left in between. Per germline, CDR1 MGHRA and CDR2 YSYEKL. The CDR3: CASSQDAGIFVGQPQHF. CDR3 sequence (DNA): TGCGCCAGCAGCCAAGATGCCGGGATCTTTGTGGGTCAGCCCCAGCATTTT.

This clonotype has at least ten counts. This chain links TRBV12-3 or TRBV12-4 with TRBJ1-5; 7 nucleotides match TRBD1. This CDR3 has 15 residues. V shed 6 bases, J shed 3 bases, and the junction held 8 bases outside the gene matches. The CDR3 bases are TGTGCCAGCAGCCTTGCCGGGACAGACAATCAGCCCCAGCATTTT. This sequence encodes CASSLAGTDNQPQHF.

Regarding this clonotype: A clone one base away is much larger, so this may be a read error. The CDR3 nucleotides read TGTGCCAGCAGCTTCGGTAGCGGGATCGTGACAGATGCGCAGTATTTT. Translation gives CASSFGSGIVTDAQYF. The chain has TRBV7-9 and TRBJ2-3, with TRBD2 matching 8 bases. This CDR3 is 16 amino acids long. CDR1 is SEHNR and CDR2 is FQNEAQ in the germline V gene (reference sequence).

The rearrangement joins TRBV27 to TRBJ2-7; 10 bases align to TRBD1. Germline V lookup: CDR1 MNHEY, CDR2 SMNVEV (reference sequence). V lost 6 bases, J lost 5 bases, and 7 bases stayed unmatched. This CDR3 comprises 14 residues. The CDR3 coding sequence is TGTGCCAGCAGCTCCCGGGACAGGGGCGACGAGCAGTACTTC. This codes for CASSSRDRGDEQYF.

The chain joins TRBV7-9 to TRBJ2-1; no definite D call. Germline-derived CDR1 and CDR2 are SEHNR and FQNEAQ (reference sequence). CDR3 length: 12 residues. V dropped 5 bases and J dropped 9 bases, with 11 bases sitting between them. CDR3 nucleotide sequence: TGTGCCAGCAGCCACAAGAGGATTGAGCAGTTCTTC. It specifies CASSHKRIEQFF.

This clonotype was seen repeatedly, ten times or more. The rearrangement links TRBV5-4 to TRBJ2-3; D gene ambiguous. Germline V CDR1 and CDR2: SGHNT, YYREEE (reference sequence). The CDR3 contains 16 residues. V lost 0 bases to trimming and J lost 2 bases, with 13 bases between them. The CDR3 bases are TGTGCCAGCAGCTTGGGTTCCAGCTATTCCACAGATACGCAGTATTTT. This translates into CASSLGSSYSTDTQYF. Full variable domain (missing parts from reference TRBV5-4 and TRBJ2-3): ETGVTQSPTHLIKTRGQQVTLRCSSQSGHNTVSWYQQALGQGPQFIFQYYREEENGRGNFPPRFSGLQFPNYSSELNVNALELDDSALYLCASSLGSSYSTDTQYFGPGTRLTVL.

This clonotype was counted only a few times. V usage is TRBV12-3 or TRBV12-4 and J usage is TRBJ2-2; the match to TRBD1 covers 7 bases. The CDR3 length is 16 residues. V gave up 2 bases and J gave up 6 bases; unmatched junction bases: 9. Here the CDR3 DNA reads TGTGCCAGCAGTTTAACGGGACAGCTCTTGGCCGGGGAGCTGTTTTTT. This translates into CASSLTGQLLAGELFF.

This clonotype was seen a single time. The V gene is TRBV4-1, the J gene TRBJ2-1; no clear D gene. CDR3 length equals 13 residues. The germline gives CDR1 MGHRA, CDR2 YSYEKL. V was clipped by 4 bases and J by 7 bases, with 11 bases between them. The CDR3 is CASSLLSGNEQFF. The CDR3 region has the DNA TGCGCCAGCAGCCTGCTTAGTGGGAATGAGCAGTTCTTC.

The CDR3 DNA sequence: TGTGCCAGCAGTCCCCGGGACAGGGTTAGTACAGATACGCAGTATTTT. Encoded protein: CASSPRDRVSTDTQYF. This chain links TRBV12-3 or TRBV12-4 with TRBJ2-3; 9 bases align to TRBD1. This CDR3 spans 16 amino acids. With V trimmed by 5 bases and J by 3 bases, 9 bases remained unmatched.

Details on this clonotype: A junction boundary mismatches the germline segment, possibly from a read error. This rearrangement joins TRBV4-1 to TRBJ1-2; TRBD1 might be the D (6 bases). Per the germline V gene, CDR1 is MGHRA and CDR2 is YSYEKL. The CDR3 loop spans 15 amino acids. CDR3 coding DNA: TGCGCCAACAGCCAAGGACAGTTCTTTAACTATGGCTACACCTTC. Protein: CANSQGQFFNYGYTF.

Concerning this clonotype: With a much larger clone just one base away, this may be a read error. The rearrangement joins TRBV30 to TRBJ1-4; D gene ambiguous. This CDR3 spans 15 amino acids. Trimming took 4 bases from V and 6 from J, leaving 18 bases between them. CDR1 is GTSNPN, CDR2 SVGIG, per germline (reference sequence). In DNA, the CDR3 is TGTGCCTGGAACCCAGTGATGATTTTGGATGAAAAACTGTTTTTT. It specifies CAWNPVMILDEKLFF.

This clonotype came up a few times. This chain joins TRBV30 and TRBJ1-3; 7 bases align to TRBD1. The CDR3 has 13 residues. Losses at the gene ends were 2 bases for V and 2 bases for J; bases not matched to a gene: 0. The germline gives CDR1 GTSNPN, CDR2 SVGIG (reference sequence). Here the CDR3 DNA reads TGTGCCTGGAGTACAGGGGCTGGAAACACCATATATTTT. Amino acids: CAWSTGAGNTIYF. Full variable domain (remainder filled in from reference TRBV30 and TRBJ1-3): SQTIHQWPATLVQPVGSPLSLECTVEGTSNPNLYWYRQAAGRGLQLLFYSVGIGQISSEVPQNLSASRPQDRQFILSSKKLLLSDSGFYLCAWSTGAGNTIYFGEGSWLTVV.

This clonotype was counted only a few times. This sequence joins TRBV14 and TRBJ1-3; D is possibly TRBD1 (6 bases). V lost 0 bases to trimming and J lost 2 bases, with 14 bases between them. Germline V CDR1 and CDR2: SGHDN, FVKESK. CDR3 size: 17 residues. The chain's CDR3 is CASSQEVVGDTGNTIYF. The CDR3 DNA sequence: TGTGCCAGCAGCCAAGAAGTCGTTGGGGACACTGGAAACACCATATATTTT.

The chain couples TRBV24-1 to TRBJ2-1, with D maybe TRBD1 (5 bases). With 5 bases removed from V and 4 bases from J, the gap between germline ends came to 14 bases. The CDR3 extends over 15 amino acids. Per the germline V gene, CDR1 is KGHDR and CDR2 is SFDVKD. As DNA, the CDR3 is TGTGCCACCAGTGGACGGCAGGGTGTATACAATGAGCAGTTCTTC. Its protein product is CATSGRQGVYNEQFF.

This clonotype was seen repeatedly, ten times or more. V is TRBV7-6 and J is TRBJ2-7; D not resolved. The CDR3 length is 15 residues. In germline, CDR1 is SGHVS, CDR2 FNYEAQ. V was cut by 2 bases and J by 3 bases, with 14 bases left in between. CDR3 in amino acids: CASSLSSGRHYEQYF. The CDR3 DNA sequence: TGTGCCAGCAGCTTAAGCTCCGGGCGACACTACGAGCAGTACTTC.

The chain employs TRBV29-1 and TRBJ2-3; D perhaps matches TRBD2 (5 bases). This CDR3 is 15 amino acids long. Germline assignment: CDR1 SQVTM and CDR2 ANQGSEA. The germline V and J ends were trimmed by 6 bases and 5 bases, with 21 bases remaining between them. The CDR3 DNA reads as TGCAGCGTCGTTAGGCCGGGGTCCGATAAAGATACGCAGTATTTT. It specifies CSVVRPGSDKDTQYF.

CDR3 amino acids: CASSVAREVEVGYTF. The CDR3 bases are TGTGCCAGCAGCGTAGCCAGGGAGGTGGAGGTTGGCTACACCTTC. The V gene is TRBV9, the J gene TRBJ1-2; possibly TRBD1 for D (5 bases). From germline, CDR1 is SGDLS and CDR2 YYNGEE. Trimming removed 0 bases from V and 7 bases from J, with 16 bases in between. The CDR3 runs 15 residues.